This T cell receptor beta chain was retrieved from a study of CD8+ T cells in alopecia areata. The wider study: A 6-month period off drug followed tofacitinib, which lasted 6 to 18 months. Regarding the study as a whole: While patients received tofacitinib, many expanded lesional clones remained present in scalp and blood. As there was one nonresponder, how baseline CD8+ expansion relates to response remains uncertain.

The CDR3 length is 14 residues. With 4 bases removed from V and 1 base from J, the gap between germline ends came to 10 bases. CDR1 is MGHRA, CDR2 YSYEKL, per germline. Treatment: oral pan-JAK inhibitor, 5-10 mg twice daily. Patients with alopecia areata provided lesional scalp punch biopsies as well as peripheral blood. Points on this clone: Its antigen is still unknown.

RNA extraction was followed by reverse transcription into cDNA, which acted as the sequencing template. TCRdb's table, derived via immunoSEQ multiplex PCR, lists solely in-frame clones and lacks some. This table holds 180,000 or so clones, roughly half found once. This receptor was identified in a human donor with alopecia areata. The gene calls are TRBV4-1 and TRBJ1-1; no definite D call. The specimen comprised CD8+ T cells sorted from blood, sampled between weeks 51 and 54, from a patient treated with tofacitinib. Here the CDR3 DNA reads TGCGCCAGCAGCCTCCTATCGGGGAACACTGAAGCTTTCTTT. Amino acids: CASSLLSGNTEAFF.